The 15 T cell receptor beta chains given below trace back to one sample, sequenced in a study of cytomegalovirus exposure and HLA in healthy donors. A multiplex PCR was run with 60 Vbeta primers and 13 Jbeta primers. Method: immunoSEQ multiplex PCR; TCRdb's copy keeps in-frame clones and lacks some. The sample holds 150,000 to 200,000 clones, approximately 59% seen once. The sequenced material came from PBMCs. These receptor sequences come from a man between 35 and 55 years old in good health and CMV-seronegative.

The J gene is TRBJ1-1, the V gene TRBV4-2; TRBD1 is a possible D gene (6 bases). With 4 bases removed from V and 1 base from J, the gap between germline ends came to 22 bases. From germline, CDR1 is LGHNA and CDR2 YNFKEQ. CDR3 length: 18 amino acids. The CDR3 nucleotides read TGTGCCAGCAGCCCCCAAGACCGAGGGGGAACTAGGAACACTGAAGCTTTCTTT. Translating gives CASSPQDRGGTRNTEAFF.

This clone was observed a handful of times. The rearrangement joins TRBV9 to TRBJ1-4; 12 bases are shared with TRBD1. Per the germline V gene, CDR1 is SGDLS and CDR2 is YYNGEE. V dropped 3 bases and J dropped 7; count of bases not matched to a gene: 4. CDR3 size: 15 residues. The CDR3 sequence: CASSGGQGAREKLFF. The CDR3 DNA follows: TGTGCCAGCAGCGGGGGACAGGGGGCGCGTGAAAAACTGTTTTTT.

This clone occurred a few times. This rearrangement joins TRBV6-6 to TRBJ2-1; D is possibly TRBD2 (6 bases). Germline V gives CDR1 MNHNY, CDR2 SVGAGI (reference sequence). V was cut by 0 bases and J by 6 bases, with 12 bases left in between. The CDR3 is made up of 15 amino acids. CDR3 nucleotide sequence: TGTGCCAGCAGTTACTCCCCGGGACTTATCAATGAGCAGTTCTTC. It specifies CASSYSPGLINEQFF.

The chain carries TRBV2 and TRBJ1-1; D is ambiguous. Germline values: CDR1 SNHLY, CDR2 FYNNEI. The V gene lost 7 bases and the J gene lost 1 base, with 13 bases spanning the gap. The CDR3 loop spans 14 amino acids. DNA for the CDR3: TGTGCCAGCATCCGAGCCCCGCAGAACACTGAAGCTTTCTTT. It codes for CASIRAPQNTEAFF.

The gene calls are TRBV5-6 and TRBJ2-3; TRBD2 matches at 8 bases. From germline, CDR1 is SGHDT and CDR2 YYEEEE. The CDR3 sequence is 16 residues long. The V and J ends lost 1 base and 2 bases, in that order; junction bases with no gene match: 6. DNA of the CDR3: TGTGCCAGCAGCTTGTTTGCAGCGGGAGACACAGATACGCAGTATTTT. Encoded protein: CASSLFAAGDTDTQYF.

The chain employs TRBV28 and TRBJ2-5, with a tentative D call TRBD1 (5 bases). V was cut by 5 bases and J by 3 bases, with 7 bases left in between. Germline V lookup: CDR1 MDHEN, CDR2 SYDVKM. The CDR3 contains 12 residues. CDR3 amino acids: CASSLREETQYF. The CDR3, as DNA: TGTGCCAGCAGTCTCAGGGAAGAGACCCAGTACTTC.

A word on this clone: A junction end diverges from the germline sequence, so it may reflect a read error. The genes are TRBV13 and TRBJ1-2; 8 nucleotides align to TRBD1. This CDR3 comprises 14 residues. Per germline, CDR1 PRHDT and CDR2 FYEKMQ (reference sequence). Here the CDR3 reads CASSLGQGGYGYTF. CDR3 nucleotide sequence: TGTGCCAGCAGCCTAGGACAGGGTGGCTATGGCTACACCTTC.

The chain uses TRBV19 and TRBJ2-1, with 9 bases identical to TRBD2. This CDR3 contains 15 residues. J gave up 2 bases and V 5 bases, and 4 bases lay outside the gene matches. Looked up from germline, CDR1 is LNHDA and CDR2 is SQIVND (reference sequence). This CDR3 is CASSQTSGPYNEQFF. Written as DNA, the CDR3 is TGTGCCAGTAGTCAGACTAGCGGCCCCTACAATGAGCAGTTCTTC.

The chain joins TRBV4-1 to TRBJ2-1; 7 nucleotides line up with TRBD1. CDR1 MGHRA and CDR2 YSYEKL come from the germline V gene. The CDR3 length is 15 residues. V dropped 3 bases and J dropped 13; count of bases not matched to a gene: 15. The CDR3 region has the DNA TGCGCCAGCAGCCAGGATCCGGGACAGAGGATATTCCAGTTCTTC. This codes for CASSQDPGQRIFQFF.

The chain joins TRBV2 to TRBJ2-2, with D maybe TRBD1 (8 bases). The CDR3 is 15 residues long. The ends were cut back, 2 bases at V and 7 bases at J, with 14 bases in the middle. In germline, CDR1 is SNHLY, CDR2 FYNNEI. The CDR3 spells CASSETGGGFGELFF. DNA for the CDR3: TGTGCCAGCAGTGAAACAGGGGGGGGATTCGGGGAGCTGTTTTTT.

The chain employs TRBV6-1 and TRBJ1-4, with D possibly being TRBD1 (6 bases). Per germline, CDR1 MNHNS and CDR2 SASEGT. V shed 5 bases and J shed 4 bases, with 11 bases lying between them. CDR3 length: 14 amino acids. The CDR3 region has the DNA TGTGCCAGCAGTCGGGACACCGATAATGAAAAACTGTTTTTT. The encoded protein is CASSRDTDNEKLFF.

The genes are TRBV6-5 and TRBJ2-3; D is uncertain. V was cut by 10 bases and J by 11 bases, with 19 bases left in between. Per germline, CDR1 MNHEY and CDR2 SVGAGI. The CDR3 runs to 12 residues. The chain's CDR3 is CATTDIKHGQYF. The CDR3 coding sequence is TGTGCCACCACCGACATCAAGCATGGGCAGTATTTT.

This rearrangement joins TRBV28 to TRBJ2-3, with D possibly being TRBD2 (5 bases). This CDR3 is built from 15 residues. From germline, CDR1 is MDHEN and CDR2 SYDVKM. V was trimmed by 6 bases and J by 4 bases, leaving 17 bases between them. CDR3 DNA: TGTGCCAGCAGACTAGGATCCGTCTGGGCAGATACGCAGTATTTT. Protein sequence: CASRLGSVWADTQYF.

This rearrangement joins TRBV21-1 to TRBJ2-2; the D segment call TRBD1 is taken from the table without a DNA check. TRBV21-1 is a pseudogene segment. This CDR3 contains 16 residues. The CDR3 protein is CASSKGAGPNTGELFF. DNA of the CDR3: TGTGCCAGCAGCAAGGGCGCAGGGCCGAACACCGGGGAGCTGTTTTTT.

The chain recombines TRBV7-2 with TRBJ2-4; D remains ambiguous. This CDR3 contains 16 residues. Germline loops: CDR1 SGHTA, CDR2 FQGNSA. Between the trimmed V and J ends, which lost 3 bases and 0 bases, there was a span of 12 bases. CDR3 nucleotides: TGTGCCAGCAGCTTTGACTTTTCTCTAGCCAAAAACATTCAGTACTTC. Encoded protein: CASSFDFSLAKNIQYF.